The present T cell receptor beta chain was sequenced within a study of cytomegalovirus exposure and HLA in healthy donors. Primers included in the PCR were 60 Vbeta and 13 Jbeta primers. Only in-frame clones appear in the TCRdb table, and some are missing; sequencing was by immunoSEQ multiplex PCR. The table lists 95,000 to 150,000 clones, approximately 70% of them singletons. The sequenced sample was PBMCs. This clonotype was sampled from a man younger than 35 in good health and CMV-seronegative.

CDR3 bases: TGTGCCAGTCCATACAGGGGGCGAGAAAAACTGTTTTTT. It yields the protein CASPYRGREKLFF. The gene calls are TRBV6-4 and TRBJ1-4, with 9 positions matching TRBD1. Trimming removed 9 bases from V and 8 bases from J; junction bases left unmatched: 7. Germline V gives CDR1 MRHNA, CDR2 SNTAGT. The CDR3 runs 13 residues.